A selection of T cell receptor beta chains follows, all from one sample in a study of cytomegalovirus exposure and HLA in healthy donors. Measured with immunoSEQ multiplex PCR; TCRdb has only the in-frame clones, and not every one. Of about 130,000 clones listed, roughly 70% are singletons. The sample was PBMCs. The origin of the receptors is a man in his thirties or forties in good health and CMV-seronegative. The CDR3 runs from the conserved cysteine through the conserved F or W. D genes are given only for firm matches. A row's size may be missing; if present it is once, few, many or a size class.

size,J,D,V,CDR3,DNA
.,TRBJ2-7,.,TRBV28,CASSGRLGKRQANSYEQYF,TGTGCCAGCAGCGGCCGTTTGGGTAAAAGACAGGCAAACTCCTACGAGCAGTACTTC
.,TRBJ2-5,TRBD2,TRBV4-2,CASSQDRGSGGGETQYF,TGTGCCAGCAGCCAAGATCGGGGTAGCGGGGGAGGAGAGACCCAGTACTTC
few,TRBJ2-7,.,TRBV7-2,CASSLQGYEQYF,TGTGCCAGCAGCTTACAGGGCTACGAGCAGTACTTC
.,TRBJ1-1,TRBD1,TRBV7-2,CASSLRTGRPGGPEAFF,TGTGCCAGCAGCTTAAGGACAGGCCGACCCGGGGGTCCTGAAGCTTTCTTT
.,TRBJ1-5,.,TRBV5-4,CASSQERLSNQPQHF,TGCGCCAGCAGCCAAGAGAGGCTGAGCAATCAGCCCCAGCATTTT
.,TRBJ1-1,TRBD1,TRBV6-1,CASSVGTATEAFF,TGTGCCAGCAGTGTTGGGACAGCTACCGAAGCTTTCTTT
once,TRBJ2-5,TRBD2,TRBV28,CASSLLAGVGETQYF,TGTGCCAGCAGTTTACTAGCGGGGGTAGGAGAGACCCAGTACTTC
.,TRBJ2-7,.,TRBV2,CASSAVIYEQYF,TGTGCCAGCAGTGCAGTGATCTACGAGCAGTACTTC
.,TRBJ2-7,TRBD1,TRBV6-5,CASTTGIYEQYF,TGTGCCAGCACGACAGGGATCTACGAGCAGTACTTC
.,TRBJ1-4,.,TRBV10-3,CATTGGADEKLFF,TGTGCCACCACGGGAGGGGCGGATGAAAAACTGTTTTTT
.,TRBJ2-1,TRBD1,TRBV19,CASSISTGGKYNEQFF,TGTGCCAGTAGTATCTCGACAGGGGGAAAATATAATGAGCAGTTCTTC
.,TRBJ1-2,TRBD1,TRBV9,CASSRGTGNYGYTF,TGTGCCAGCAGCCGAGGGACAGGGAACTATGGCTACACCTTC
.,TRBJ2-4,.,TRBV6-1,CASSEGRGNIQYF,TGTGCCAGCAGCGAGGGTAGAGGAAACATTCAGTACTTC
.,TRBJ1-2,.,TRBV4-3,CASSQVGLQGRDGYTF,TGCGCCAGCAGCCAAGTGGGTTTGCAGGGGCGGGATGGCTACACCTTC
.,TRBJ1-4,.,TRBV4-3,CASSHDRPNEKLFF,TGCGCCAGCAGCCACGACAGACCTAATGAAAAACTGTTTTTT
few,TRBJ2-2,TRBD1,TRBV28,CASSPLPGTGVTGELFF,TGTGCCAGCAGTCCCCTTCCCGGGACAGGGGTCACCGGGGAGCTGTTTTTT
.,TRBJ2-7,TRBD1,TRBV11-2,CASSLVRGYEQYF,TGTGCCAGCAGCTTAGTCAGGGGGTACGAGCAGTACTTC
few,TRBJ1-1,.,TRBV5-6,CASSYRVGAEAFF,TGTGCCAGCAGCTACAGGGTTGGAGCTGAAGCTTTCTTT
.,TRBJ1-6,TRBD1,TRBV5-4,CASSLDQGAPTLHF,TGTGCCAGCAGCTTGGATCAGGGGGCCCCTACCCTCCACTTT
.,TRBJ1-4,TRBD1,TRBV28,CASSPQTGVREKLFF,TGTGCCAGCAGTCCCCAGACAGGGGTTCGGGAAAAACTGTTTTTT
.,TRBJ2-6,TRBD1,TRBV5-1,CASSLNRGSSGANVLTF,TGCGCCAGCAGCTTGAACAGGGGGAGCTCTGGGGCCAACGTCCTGACTTTC
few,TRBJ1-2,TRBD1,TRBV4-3,CASSQGPIREGASDGYTF,TGCGCCAGCAGCCAAGGCCCCATTCGTGAGGGGGCGAGTGACGGCTACACCTTC
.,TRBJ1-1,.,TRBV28,CASSLWAGLAFF,TGTGCCAGCAGTTTATGGGCAGGCCTAGCTTTCTTT
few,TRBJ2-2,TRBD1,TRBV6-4,CASSEMGQGDTGELFF,TGTGCCAGCAGTGAGATGGGACAGGGCGACACCGGGGAGCTGTTTTTT
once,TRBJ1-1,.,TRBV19,CASRETVNTEAFF,TGTGCCAGTAGAGAGACAGTGAACACTGAAGCTTTCTTT
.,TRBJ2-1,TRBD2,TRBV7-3,CASSSWGGNEQFF,TGTGCCAGCAGCTCCTGGGGGGGCAATGAGCAGTTCTTC
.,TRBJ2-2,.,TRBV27,CASSFRNTGELFF,TGTGCCAGCAGTTTTAGGAACACCGGGGAGCTGTTTTTT
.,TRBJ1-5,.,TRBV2,CASNGEGNQPQHF,TGTGCCAGCAACGGGGAGGGCAATCAGCCCCAGCATTTT
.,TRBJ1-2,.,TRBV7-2,CASSPGLLYGYTF,TGTGCCAGCAGCCCGGGACTGCTATATGGCTACACCTTC
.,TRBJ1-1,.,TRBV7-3,CASSSGVNTEAFF,TGTGCCAGCAGCTCAGGGGTTAACACTGAAGCTTTCTTT
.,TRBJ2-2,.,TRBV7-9,CASSLAQGTDTGELFF,TGTGCCAGCAGCTTAGCCCAGGGGACCGACACCGGGGAGCTGTTTTTT
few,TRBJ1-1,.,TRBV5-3,CARSLGGTEAFF,TGTGCCAGAAGCTTAGGGGGCACTGAAGCTTTCTTT
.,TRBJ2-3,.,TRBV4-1,CASSLLYSSHRTQYF,TGCGCCAGCAGCCTTTTATATAGTTCTCACCGCACGCAGTATTTT
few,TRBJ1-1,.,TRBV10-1,CASRKDTWAEAFF,TGCGCCAGCAGGAAGGACACCTGGGCTGAAGCTTTCTTT
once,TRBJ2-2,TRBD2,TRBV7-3,CASSSRTRVTGELFF,TGTGCCAGCAGCTCCCGGACTAGAGTCACCGGGGAGCTGTTTTTT
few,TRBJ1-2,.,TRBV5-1,CASSLVRDKGYGYTF,TGCGCCAGCAGCTTGGTCCGGGACAAGGGGTATGGCTACACCTTC
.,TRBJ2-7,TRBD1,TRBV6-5,CASRRQGAGEQYF,TGTGCCAGCAGGAGACAGGGGGCTGGCGAGCAGTACTTC
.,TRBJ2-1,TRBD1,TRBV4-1,CASSRGQGYNEQFF,TGCGCCAGCAGCCGTGGACAGGGGTACAATGAGCAGTTCTTC
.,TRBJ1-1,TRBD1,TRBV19,CASSIGQGGTEAFF,TGTGCCAGTAGTATTGGACAGGGGGGCACTGAAGCTTTCTTT
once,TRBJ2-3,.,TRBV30,CAWSQLGTDTQYF,TGTGCCTGGAGTCAACTAGGGACAGATACGCAGTATTTT
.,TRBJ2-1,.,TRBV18,CASSPQREANEQFF,TGTGCCAGCTCACCTCAGAGGGAGGCAAATGAGCAGTTCTTC
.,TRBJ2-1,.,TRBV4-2,CASSPEGHRYNEQFF,TGTGCCAGCAGCCCGGAAGGACATCGCTACAATGAGCAGTTCTTC
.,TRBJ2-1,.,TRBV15,CATSILGRGGYNEQFF,TGTGCCACCAGCATTCTTGGAAGGGGGGGGTACAATGAGCAGTTCTTC
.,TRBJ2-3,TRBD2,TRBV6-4,CASRWASGGTSTDTQYF,TGTGCCAGCAGATGGGCTAGCGGGGGCACTAGCACAGATACGCAGTATTTT
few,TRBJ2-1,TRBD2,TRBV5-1,CASSLKLAGGPGEQFF,TGCGCCAGCAGCCTCAAGCTAGCGGGGGGGCCAGGTGAGCAGTTCTTC
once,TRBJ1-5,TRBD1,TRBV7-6,CASSSRQGRQPQHF,TGTGCCAGCAGCTCTCGACAGGGGCGGCAGCCCCAGCATTTT